The clone carrying this TCR beta chain has a single count. Its antigen is not known. This record belongs to a study of cytomegalovirus exposure and HLA in healthy donors. Study overall: Among fewer than 500 genotyped donors, approximately 80% fell in the Caucasian-associated ancestry cluster.

Study observations and caveats: Among TCR beta chains, those listed as cytomegalovirus-associated numbered 164.

The PCR made use of 60 Vbeta and 13 Jbeta primers. Assay: immunoSEQ multiplex PCR; the TCRdb copy retains only in-frame clones and omits some. The top ten hold around 4.4% of the sample, which has about 160,000 clones, over 80% seen once. Germline assignment: CDR1 ENHRY and CDR2 SYGVKD. The CDR3 sequence is 16 residues long. With 2 bases clipped from V and 8 bases from J, the junction kept 9 bases outside the gene matches. The sample was PBMCs. The receptor comes from a woman aged 50 to 65 in good health and CMV-seropositive. The chain employs TRBV10-3 and TRBJ2-1, with 10 bases fitting TRBD2. CDR3 nucleotides: TGTGCCATCAGTGAGGCTAGCGGGAGTGTAGGCGATGAGCAGTTCTTC. Amino acid sequence: CAISEASGSVGDEQFF.